A single TCR beta chain is shown here with its context. The data stem from a study of early stage breast cancer tumors. Each sample had two DNA replicates, approximately 0.49 ug blood or roughly 1.4 ug tissue. The protocol was immunoSEQ multiplex PCR, while the TCRdb copy is restricted to in-frame clones and leaves out a portion. The repertoire holds some 5,800 clones, with roughly four fifths as singletons. The V and J ends lost 10 bases and 4 bases, in that order; junction bases with no gene match: 14. This CDR3 region has 15 residues. The V gene's germline CDR1 is MNHNS and CDR2 SASEGT. The J gene is TRBJ2-3, the V gene TRBV6-1; TRBD2 agrees at 7 bases. The material sequenced was normal breast tissue next to the tumor. The TCR originated in a person between 35 and 49 years old with breast cancer. CDR3 residues: CATTAGASGADTQYF. For the CDR3, the DNA is TGTGCCACGACGGCCGGGGCTAGCGGCGCAGATACGCAGTATTTT.